This T cell receptor (beta chain) was recorded in a study of blood T cell repertoires in COVID-19 (dated by TCRdb to 2020 to 2021). Regarding the research as a whole: Samples covering the acute and convalescent phases of COVID-19 were provided by collaborators in the United States, Italy and Spain. The prospective study material was composed of cDNA or gDNA derived from T cells, B-cell-depleted T cells, or PBMCs. HLA class I and class II types, where available, came from metadata supplied by the sample provider rather than from assay-based typing. A de-identified subject ID, COVID-19 status, age in years and sex were almost always included in the sample metadata. The repertoires were made available in a free public database intended to serve as a resource for research on the immune response to SARS-CoV-2. Deeply sampled blood TCRbeta repertoires from subjects exposed to, actively infected with, or recovered from COVID-19 were included in the dataset. Samples came from the ongoing ImmuneRACE study (first 160 participants) plus 1,254 subjects from 6 global collaborators.

As for this clone: Its antigen remains unidentified. One base away there is no much larger clone; base qualities are not given.

Collaborating institutions collected whole blood in K2EDTA tubes following their own protocols. For TCRbeta analysis, collaborators shipped samples as frozen whole blood, isolated PBMCs, or DNA extracted from either of those sample types. Study-wide findings and limitations: The quantity of clinical and demographic metadata differed by source and by participant and was supplied without curation.

TCRbeta CDR3 regions were amplified from genomic DNA using the immunoSEQ Assay, a bias-controlled multiplex PCR. On the authors' methods: Nucleated cell counts per sample were estimated from amplification of reference gene primers within the assay. To quantify the absolute abundance of each unique TCRbeta CDR3 rearrangement, sequence reads were collapsed and filtered. For each sample, productive Simpson clonality was calculated as the square root of Simpson's diversity index across productive rearrangements. TCRdb took this table from immuneACCESS and kept in-frame rearrangements with V and J called. Such tables lack part of the clones; where checked against another copy, unresolved V genes explain under half of the gap, and the rest is unexplained. The V and J calls and clone size come from that table; D and trimming were worked out from the DNA. Recorded for this sample are about 220,000 clones; approximately 86% of them occurred a single time. The ten largest clones take up 3.5% to 4% of the sample.

Reading the germline V gene gives CDR1 SGHNT and CDR2 YENEEA. The CDR3 runs 13 amino acids, cysteine and phenylalanine included. Only the CDR3 region is kept as DNA, spanning 39 bases read in frame from base 1. This sequence was found in a woman older than 75 with acute or convalescent COVID-19. The chain employs TRBV11-3 and TRBJ2-3; TRBD2 agrees with 11 junctional bases. Sequencing was done on a sample of peripheral blood. The bases read TGTGCAGTAGCGGGGGGGCCTACAGATACGCAGTATTTT. Translated, this gives CAVAGGPTDTQYF.